This T cell receptor (beta chain) was found in a study of blood T cell repertoires in COVID-19 (dated by TCRdb to 2018 to 2021). Regarding the research as a whole: Collaborator samples came from the United States, Italy and Spain and covered acute and convalescent phases of COVID-19. HLA class I and class II types, where available, came from metadata supplied by the sample provider rather than from assay-based typing. The prospective study material was composed of cDNA or gDNA derived from T cells, B-cell-depleted T cells, or PBMCs. Samples were obtained from the ongoing ImmuneRACE study (first 160 participants) and from 1,000 to 1,500 subjects provided by 6 global collaborators. The repertoires were released in a freely available public database meant as a resource for research on the immune response to SARS-CoV-2. The sample metadata nearly always contained a de-identified subject ID, COVID-19 status, age in years and sex. The dataset comprised deeply sampled blood TCRbeta repertoires from subjects exposed to, actively infected with, or recovered from COVID-19. Here is what the overall study found, with its caveats: How much clinical and demographic metadata was included differed by source and by participant, and the metadata was provided uncurated.

TCRbeta CDR3 regions were amplified from genomic DNA using the immunoSEQ Assay, a bias-controlled multiplex PCR. The published analysis was carried out like this. Nucleated cell counts per sample were estimated from amplification of reference gene primers within the assay. To quantify the absolute abundance of each unique TCRbeta CDR3 rearrangement, sequence reads were collapsed and filtered. For each sample, productive Simpson clonality was calculated as the square root of Simpson's diversity index over productive rearrangements. Held by TCRdb, this immuneACCESS table contains in-frame sequences only and omits some clones. Under half of the omission traces to an unresolved V gene where checked; the cause of the rest is unknown. That table supplies the V and J calls and clone size; D and trimming were determined from the DNA. This sample holds 230,000 or so clones; about 90% were observed only once. The ten largest clones take up around 1.9% of the sample.

One collaborating source in Seattle enrolled patients during active infection and followed them longitudinally through the course of disease. Each collaborating institution followed its own protocols to collect whole blood in K2EDTA tubes. Collaborator samples were shipped for TCRbeta analysis as frozen whole blood, isolated PBMCs, or DNA extracted from either sample type. Compared with germline, V lacks 4 bases and J lacks 5 bases; bases without a gene match: 12. From the cysteine up to the phenylalanine, the CDR3 has a length of 17 residues. Only the CDR3 part of the read is kept: 51 bases, read in frame from the first base. CDR1 and CDR2 are drawn from the germline V gene: SGDLS, YYNGEE. Regarding this clone: Its antigen is currently not known. No qualities accompany the bases; no much larger clone lies one base away.

The chain was built from TRBV9 and TRBJ2-1, with 10 junctional bases fitting TRBD2. This TCR derives from an older woman with COVID-19, enrolled during active disease. The sample comprised peripheral blood. The CDR3 reads CASSLISGGALDNEQFF. In nucleotides, the sequence is TGTGCCAGCAGCTTAATAAGCGGGGGGGCTCTCGACAATGAGCAGTTCTTC.